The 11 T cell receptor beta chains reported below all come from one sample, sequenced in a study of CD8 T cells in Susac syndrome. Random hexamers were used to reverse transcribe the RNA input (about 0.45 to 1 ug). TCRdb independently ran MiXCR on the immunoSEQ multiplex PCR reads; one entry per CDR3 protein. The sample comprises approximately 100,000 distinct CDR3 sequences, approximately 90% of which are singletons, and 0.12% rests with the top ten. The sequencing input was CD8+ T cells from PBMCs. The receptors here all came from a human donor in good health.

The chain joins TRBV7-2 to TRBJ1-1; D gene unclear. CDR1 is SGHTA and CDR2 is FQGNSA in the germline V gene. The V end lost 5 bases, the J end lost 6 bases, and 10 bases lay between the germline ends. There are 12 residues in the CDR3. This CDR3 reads CASSHLAAEAFF. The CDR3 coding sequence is TGTGCCAGCAGCCACCTCGCCGCTGAAGCTTTCTTT.

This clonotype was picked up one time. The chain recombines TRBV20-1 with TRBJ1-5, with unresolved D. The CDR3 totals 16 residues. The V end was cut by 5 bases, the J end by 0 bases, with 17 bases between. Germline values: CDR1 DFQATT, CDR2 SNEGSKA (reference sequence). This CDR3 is CSAPRQGDYSNQPQHF. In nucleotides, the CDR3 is TGCAGTGCTCCGCGGCAAGGCGATTATAGCAATCAGCCCCAGCATTTT.

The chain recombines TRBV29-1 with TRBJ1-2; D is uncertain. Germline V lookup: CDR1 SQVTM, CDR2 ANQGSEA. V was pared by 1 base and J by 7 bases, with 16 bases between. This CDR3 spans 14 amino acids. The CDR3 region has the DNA TGCAGCGTTGAAGGCCCCCCAAGGGTCGGTGGCTACACCTTC. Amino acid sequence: CSVEGPPRVGGYTF.

The CDR3 DNA reads TGCGCCAGCAGCGGGGGACTAGCGGAAGAGACCCAGTACTTC. Residues: CASSGGLAEETQYF. The chain couples TRBV5-1 to TRBJ2-5; TRBD2 agrees at 11 bases. J gave up 3 bases and V 4 bases, and 2 bases lay outside the gene matches. The V gene's germline CDR1 is SGHRS and CDR2 YFSETQ. The CDR3 loop spans 14 amino acids.

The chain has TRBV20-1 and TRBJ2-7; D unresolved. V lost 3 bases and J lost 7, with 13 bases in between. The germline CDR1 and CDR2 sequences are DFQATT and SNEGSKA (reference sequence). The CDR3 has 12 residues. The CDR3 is CSASSRSPEQYF. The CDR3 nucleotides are TGCAGTGCTAGTTCCAGGTCTCCAGAGCAGTACTTC.

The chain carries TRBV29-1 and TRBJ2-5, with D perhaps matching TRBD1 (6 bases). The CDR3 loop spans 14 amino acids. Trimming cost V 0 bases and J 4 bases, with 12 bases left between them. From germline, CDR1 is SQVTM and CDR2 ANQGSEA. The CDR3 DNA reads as TGCAGCGTTGAAGAACAACAGGGAGTAGAGACCCAGTACTTC. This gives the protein CSVEEQQGVETQYF.

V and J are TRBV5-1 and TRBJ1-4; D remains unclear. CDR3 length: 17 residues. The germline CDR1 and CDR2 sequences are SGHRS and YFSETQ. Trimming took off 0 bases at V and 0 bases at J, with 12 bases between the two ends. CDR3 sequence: CASSLGNVGTTNEKLFF. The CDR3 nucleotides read TGCGCCAGCAGCTTGGGGAATGTGGGGACAACTAATGAAAAACTGTTTTTT.

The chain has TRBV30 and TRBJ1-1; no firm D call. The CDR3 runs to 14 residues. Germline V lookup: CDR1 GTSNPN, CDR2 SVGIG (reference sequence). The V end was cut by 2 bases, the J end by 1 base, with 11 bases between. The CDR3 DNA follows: TGTGCCTGGAGTCCCATCAGTCCGAACACTGAAGCTTTCTTT. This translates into CAWSPISPNTEAFF.

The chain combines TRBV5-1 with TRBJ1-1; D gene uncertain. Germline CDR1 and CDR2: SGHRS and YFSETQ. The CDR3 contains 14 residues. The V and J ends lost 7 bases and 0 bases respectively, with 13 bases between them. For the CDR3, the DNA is TGCGCCAGCGAAGGAGGAGACATGAACACTGAAGCTTTCTTT. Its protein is CASEGGDMNTEAFF.

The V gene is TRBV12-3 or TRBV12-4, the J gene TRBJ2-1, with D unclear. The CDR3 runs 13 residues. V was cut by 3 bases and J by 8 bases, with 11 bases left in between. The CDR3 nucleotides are TGTGCCAGCAGTTTGGGCCGAATATATGAGCAGTTCTTC. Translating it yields CASSLGRIYEQFF.

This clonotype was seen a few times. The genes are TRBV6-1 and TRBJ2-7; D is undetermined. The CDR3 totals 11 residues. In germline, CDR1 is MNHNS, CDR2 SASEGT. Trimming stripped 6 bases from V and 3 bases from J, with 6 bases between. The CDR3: CASRTGYEQYF. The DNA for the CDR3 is TGTGCCAGCAGAACGGGCTACGAGCAGTACTTC.